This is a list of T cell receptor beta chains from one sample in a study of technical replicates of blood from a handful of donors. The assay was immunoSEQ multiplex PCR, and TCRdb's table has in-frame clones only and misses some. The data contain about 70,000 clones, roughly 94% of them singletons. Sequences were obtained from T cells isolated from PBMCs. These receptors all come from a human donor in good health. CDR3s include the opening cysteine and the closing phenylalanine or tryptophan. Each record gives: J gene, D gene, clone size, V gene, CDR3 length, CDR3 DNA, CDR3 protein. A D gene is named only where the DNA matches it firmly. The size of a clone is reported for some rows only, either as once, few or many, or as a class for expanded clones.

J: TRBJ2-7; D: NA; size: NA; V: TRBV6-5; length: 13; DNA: TGTGCCAGCACCCGACAGAATTCCTACGAGCAGTACTTC; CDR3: CASTRQNSYEQYF
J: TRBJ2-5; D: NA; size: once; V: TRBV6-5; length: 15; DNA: TGTGCCAGCAGCATTACGATGGCAGACCAAGAGACCCAGTACTTC; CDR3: CASSITMADQETQYF
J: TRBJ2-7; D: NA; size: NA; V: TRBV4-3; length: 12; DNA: TGCGCCAGCAGCCCAAACTTCCACGAGCAGTACTTC; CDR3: CASSPNFHEQYF
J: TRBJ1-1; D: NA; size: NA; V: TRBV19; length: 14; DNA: TGTGCCAGTAGTATTCTACAGGGCCTCACTGAAGCTTTCTTT; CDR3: CASSILQGLTEAFF
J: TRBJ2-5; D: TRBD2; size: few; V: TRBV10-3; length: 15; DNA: TGTGCCATCAGCCCACTCTCTAGCGGGAGTGAGACCCAGTACTTC; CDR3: CAISPLSSGSETQYF
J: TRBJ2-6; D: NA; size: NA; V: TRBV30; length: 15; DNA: TGTGCCTGGAGTGCCCAGGCAGGGTGGGCCAACGTCCTGACTTTC; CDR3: CAWSAQAGWANVLTF
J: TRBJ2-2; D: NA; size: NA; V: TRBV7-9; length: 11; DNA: TGTGCCAGCAGCCCAACCGGGGAGCTGTTTTTT; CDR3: CASSPTGELFF
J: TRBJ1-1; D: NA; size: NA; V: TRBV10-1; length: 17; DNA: TGCGCCAGCAGAAGGAAGCAGGGTCCGATGCCTAACACTGAAGCTTTCTTT; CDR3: CASRRKQGPMPNTEAFF
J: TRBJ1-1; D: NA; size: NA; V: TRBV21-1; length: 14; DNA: TGTGCCAGCAGCGAAAAAGGAGTAATCACTGAAGCTTTCTTT; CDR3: CASSEKGVITEAFF
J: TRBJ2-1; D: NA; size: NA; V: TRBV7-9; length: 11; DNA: TGTGCCAGCAGCTTGGAGAATGAGCAGTTCTTC; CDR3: CASSLENEQFF
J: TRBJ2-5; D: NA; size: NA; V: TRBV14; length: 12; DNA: TGTGCCAGCAGCATACGGTATGGGACCCAGTACTTC; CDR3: CASSIRYGTQYF
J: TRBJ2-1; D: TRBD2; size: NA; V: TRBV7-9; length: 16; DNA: TGTGCCAGCAGCTTTCGCACTAGCGGAGCCTACAATGAGCAGTTCTTC; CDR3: CASSFRTSGAYNEQFF
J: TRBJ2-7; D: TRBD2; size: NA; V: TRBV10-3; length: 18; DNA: TGTGCCATCAGTGAGTCAGCTAGCGGGACCCTATTTTCCTACGAGCAGTACTTC; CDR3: CAISESASGTLFSYEQYF